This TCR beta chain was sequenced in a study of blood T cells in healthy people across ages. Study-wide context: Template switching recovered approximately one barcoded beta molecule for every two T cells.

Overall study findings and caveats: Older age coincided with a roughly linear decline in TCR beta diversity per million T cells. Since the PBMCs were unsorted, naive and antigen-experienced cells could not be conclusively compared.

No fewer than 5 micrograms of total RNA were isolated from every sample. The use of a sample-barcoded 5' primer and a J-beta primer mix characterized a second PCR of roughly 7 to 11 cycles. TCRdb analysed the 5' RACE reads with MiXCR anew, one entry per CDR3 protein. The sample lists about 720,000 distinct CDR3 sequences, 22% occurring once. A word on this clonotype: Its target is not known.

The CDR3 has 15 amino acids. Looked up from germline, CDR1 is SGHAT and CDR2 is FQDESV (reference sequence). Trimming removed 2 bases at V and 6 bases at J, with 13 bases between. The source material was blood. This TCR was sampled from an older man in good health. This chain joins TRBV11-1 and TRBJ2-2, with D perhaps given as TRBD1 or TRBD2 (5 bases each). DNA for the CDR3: TGTGCCAGCAGCTTATTGTTGGGGGTCGCCGGGGAGCTGTTTTTT. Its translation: CASSLLLGVAGELFF.